The TCR beta chain described here comes from a study of radiation and T cells in renal cell carcinoma. General study points: Pretreatment tumor biopsies were lacking, so baseline clonotypes are unknown. From baseline, blood top tumor clonotypes peaked at 2 weeks post-radiation.

Remarks on this clone: What it binds is not known.

The table came from immunoSEQ multiplex PCR; TCRdb's copy has only in-frame clones and leaves some out. Here the sample spans about 90,000 clones, approximately 80% being singletons. Time point: blood 4 weeks post-SBRT, at nephrectomy. Indicated treatment: 15 Gy SBRT to primary tumor, nephrectomy 4 weeks later. Clear cell pathology was present in this patient's renal cell carcinoma. Germline V gene lookup returns CDR1 SNHLY and CDR2 FYNNEI. This CDR3 is 11 amino acids long. V was pared by 7 bases and J by 6 bases, with 8 bases between. The V call is TRBV2, the J call TRBJ2-3; no clear D gene. The material was blood, obtained from a patient whose treatment included radiotherapy and nephrectomy. The sequence was collected from a man aged 45-65 years with renal cell carcinoma. The CDR3 sequence: CASTEWDTQYF. For the CDR3, the DNA is TGTGCCAGCACTGAGTGGGATACGCAGTATTTT.